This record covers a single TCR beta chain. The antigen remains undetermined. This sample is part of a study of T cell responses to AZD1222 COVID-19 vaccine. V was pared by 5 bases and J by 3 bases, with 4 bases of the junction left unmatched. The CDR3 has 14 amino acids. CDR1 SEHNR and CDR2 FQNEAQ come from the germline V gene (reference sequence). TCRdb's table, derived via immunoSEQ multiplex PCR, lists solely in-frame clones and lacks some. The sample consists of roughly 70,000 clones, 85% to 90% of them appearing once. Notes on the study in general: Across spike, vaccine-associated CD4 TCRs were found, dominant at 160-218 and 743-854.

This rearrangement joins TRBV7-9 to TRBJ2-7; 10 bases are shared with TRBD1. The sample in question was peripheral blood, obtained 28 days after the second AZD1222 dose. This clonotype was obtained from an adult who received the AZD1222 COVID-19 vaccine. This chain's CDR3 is CASSPGQGRYEQYF. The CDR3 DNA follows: TGTGCCAGCAGCCCGGGACAGGGGCGCTACGAGCAGTACTTC.